A single sample gave rise to the 24 T cell receptor beta chains below, sequenced in a study of blood T cell repertoires in COVID-19. The assay was immunoSEQ multiplex PCR, and TCRdb's table has in-frame clones only and misses some. The sample shows around 310,000 clones, over 75% of them seen only once. The sample comprised peripheral blood. The receptors shown here come from a woman in her 30s with COVID-19, enrolled during active disease.

The chain recombines TRBV30 with TRBJ1-5, with D hard to call. The CDR3 is 13 residues long. Per the germline V gene, CDR1 is GTSNPN and CDR2 is SVGIG (reference sequence). The germline V and J ends were trimmed by 1 base and 9 bases, with 13 bases remaining between them. The CDR3 DNA is TGTGCCTGGAGTGGGGGTAGCGCATGGCCCCAGCATTTT. As protein: CAWSGGSAWPQHF.

The chain has TRBV2 and TRBJ1-2; no definite D call. The CDR3 covers 15 residues. Germline lookup yields CDR1 SNHLY and CDR2 FYNNEI. Between the trimmed V and J ends, which lost 2 bases and 4 bases, there was a span of 14 bases. The chain's CDR3 is CASSEIGGKFYGYTF. The DNA for the CDR3 is TGTGCCAGCAGTGAAATCGGAGGGAAGTTCTATGGCTACACCTTC. The full variable domain, with the rest looked up from reference TRBV2 and TRBJ1-2, is EPEVTQTPSHQVTQMGQEVILRCVPISNHLYFYWYRQILGQKVEFLVSFYNNEISEKSEIFDDQFSVERPDGSNFTLKIRSTKLEDSAMYFCASSEIGGKFYGYTFGSGTRLTVV.

V usage is TRBV28 and J usage is TRBJ2-7, with 10 positions matching TRBD2. The CDR3 contains 16 residues. The germline gives CDR1 MDHEN, CDR2 SYDVKM. V dropped 3 bases and J dropped 3; count of bases not matched to a gene: 8. The CDR3 DNA reads TGTGCCAGCAGTTTCCTAGCGGCTAGCGGGAGCTACGAGCAGTACTTC. Translating it yields CASSFLAASGSYEQYF.

This clone was seen a handful of times. V gene TRBV10-3 combines with J gene TRBJ1-4; D is ambiguous. Trimming took off 8 bases at V and 5 bases at J, with 12 bases between the two ends. The CDR3 loop spans 13 amino acids. Germline values: CDR1 ENHRY, CDR2 SYGVKD. The CDR3 loop reads CAICPDLNEKLFF. The CDR3 DNA follows: TGTGCCATCTGCCCCGACTTAAATGAAAAACTGTTTTTT.

The V call is TRBV5-8, the J call TRBJ1-6; D gene unclear. Trimming pared 2 bases from V and 8 bases from J, leaving 11 bases between. The CDR3 is 14 amino acids. Germline V CDR1 and CDR2: SGHTS, YDEGEE. The CDR3 sequence is CASSFTRPHSPLHF. DNA of the CDR3: TGTGCCAGCAGCTTTACCAGGCCCCATTCACCCCTCCACTTT.

This chain joins TRBV6-5 and TRBJ1-1, with D perhaps matching TRBD1 (5 bases). Looked up from germline, CDR1 is MNHEY and CDR2 is SVGAGI. Trimming removed 0 bases at V and 3 bases at J, with 14 bases between. The CDR3 spans 16 residues. The CDR3 spells CASSYSVGGIDTEAFF. CDR3 DNA: TGTGCCAGCAGTTACTCTGTCGGGGGTATAGACACTGAAGCTTTCTTT.

About this clone itself: The identical CDR3 is also encoded by other nucleotide sequences in the sample. The V and J genes are TRBV5-5 and TRBJ1-5, with TRBD1 as a possible D gene (5 bases). Trimming took 0 bases from V and 4 from J, leaving 11 bases between them. CDR1 SGHKS and CDR2 YYEKEE come from the germline V gene (reference sequence). The CDR3 runs 15 residues. The CDR3 DNA sequence: TGTGCCAGCAGCTTGGAGGGGTGGGGAAATCAGCCCCAGCATTTT. This codes for CASSLEGWGNQPQHF.

V is TRBV15 and J is TRBJ2-5; 8 bases are a match to TRBD1. V lost 1 base to trimming and J lost 3 bases; unmatched junction nucleotides: 4. This CDR3 is built from 15 residues. Germline values: CDR1 LNHNV, CDR2 YYDKDF (reference sequence). The DNA of the CDR3 is TGTGCCACCAGCAGAGTAGGACAGGGAGAAGAGACCCAGTACTTC. Translation gives CATSRVGQGEETQYF. Drawing the rest from reference TRBV15 and TRBJ2-5, the complete variable domain is DAMVIQNPRYQVTQFGKPVTLSCSQTLNHNVMYWYQQKSSQAPKLLFHYYDKDFNNEADTPDNFQSRRPNTSFCFLDIRSPGLGDTAMYLCATSRVGQGEETQYFGPGTRLLVL.

The chain is built from TRBV5-1 and TRBJ2-7, with TRBD2 matching over 14 bases. Per germline, CDR1 SGHRS and CDR2 YFSETQ. The CDR3 runs to 15 residues. Germline trimming cut 4 bases from V and 5 bases from J; bases unmatched to any gene: 5. The CDR3 sequence is CASSPGLAGVNEQYF. As DNA, the CDR3 is TGCGCCAGCAGCCCGGGACTAGCGGGAGTGAACGAGCAGTACTTC.

J is TRBJ1-5 and V is TRBV2; D might be TRBD1 (5 bases). The CDR3 consists of 12 residues. V lost 5 bases to trimming and J lost 7 bases, with 9 bases between them. Per the germline V gene, CDR1 is SNHLY and CDR2 is FYNNEI. The CDR3 reads CASSSGYQPQHF. The CDR3 nucleotides read TGTGCCAGCAGTTCAGGGTACCAGCCCCAGCATTTT.

The genes are TRBV30 and TRBJ2-7; possible D gene TRBD1, 6 bases. Germline-derived CDR1 and CDR2 are GTSNPN and SVGIG (reference sequence). The ends were cut back, 0 bases at V and 6 bases at J, with 12 bases in the middle. The CDR3 runs to 13 residues. CDR3 amino acids: CAWSVGGRGEQYF. For the CDR3, the DNA is TGTGCCTGGAGTGTAGGGGGTCGTGGCGAGCAGTACTTC.

The chain joins TRBV24-1 to TRBJ1-2; 7 positions agree with TRBD1. The V gene's germline CDR1 is KGHDR and CDR2 SFDVKD. V gave up 6 bases and J gave up 5 bases; unmatched junction bases: 11. The CDR3 contains 15 residues. The CDR3 here is CATSFLPGGKYGYTF. The CDR3 bases are TGTGCCACCAGTTTCTTGCCAGGGGGGAAATATGGCTACACCTTC.

V and J are TRBV10-1 and TRBJ2-7; TRBD2 agrees at 9 bases. With 6 bases clipped from V and 6 bases from J, the junction kept 12 bases outside the gene matches. The CDR3 spans 15 residues. Germline assignment: CDR1 WNHNN and CDR2 SYGVQD (reference sequence). The CDR3, as DNA: TGCGCCAGCAGCCCGGGGAGCGGGAGGACGAGCGAGCAGTACTTC. Translating gives CASSPGSGRTSEQYF.

The J gene is TRBJ2-2, the V gene TRBV11-3; 7 nucleotides agree with TRBD1. From germline, CDR1 is SGHNT and CDR2 YENEEA. Unmatched junction bases numbered 9, after V lost 5 bases and J lost 6 bases. The length of the CDR3 is 15 residues. DNA for the CDR3: TGTGCCAGCAGCCCCGGGACAGCCCACCCCGGGGAGCTGTTTTTT. It specifies CASSPGTAHPGELFF.

The chain carries TRBV18 and TRBJ1-2, with 9 bases aligning to TRBD1. Germline-derived CDR1 and CDR2 are KGHSH and LQKENI. CDR3 length: 15 residues. V trimming: 3 bases; J trimming: 4 bases; junction bases outside the gene matches: 6. The CDR3 DNA reads TGTGCCAGCTCACCTGGACAGGGGCCATTCTATGGCTACACCTTC. Encoded protein: CASSPGQGPFYGYTF.

The chain uses TRBV5-1 and TRBJ2-7; 7 positions match TRBD1. This CDR3 contains 13 residues. The germline gives CDR1 SGHRS, CDR2 YFSETQ. With V trimmed by 3 bases and J by 2 bases, 2 bases remained unmatched. CDR3 in amino acids: CASSYGQAYEQYF. The CDR3 coding sequence is TGCGCCAGCAGCTACGGACAGGCCTACGAGCAGTACTTC.

This chain links TRBV18 with TRBJ2-4; the match to TRBD1 covers 8 bases. V lost 6 bases, J lost 5 bases, and 3 bases stayed unmatched. The germline gives CDR1 KGHSH, CDR2 LQKENI. This CDR3 has 13 residues. The CDR3 protein is CASSVGQENIQYF. CDR3 sequence (DNA): TGTGCCAGCTCGGTGGGACAGGAAAACATTCAGTACTTC. The whole variable domain, filled in from reference TRBV18 and TRBJ2-4, reads NAGVMQNPRHLVRRRGQEARLRCSPMKGHSHVYWYRQLPEEGLKFMVYLQKENIIDESGMPKERFSAEFPKEGPSILRIQQVVRGDSAAYFCASSVGQENIQYFGAGTRLSVL.

In its sample, this clone was seen once. The chain is built from TRBV6-1 and TRBJ2-1, with D uncertain. V gave up 2 bases and J gave up 7 bases, with 18 bases separating them. The CDR3 extends over 16 amino acids. CDR1 and CDR2 from the germline V gene are MNHNS and SASEGT. CDR3 residues: CASSESGRLERNEQFF. CDR3 DNA sequence: TGTGCCAGCAGTGAATCCGGTCGGCTAGAGAGGAATGAGCAGTTCTTC.

The V and J genes are TRBV13 and TRBJ1-1, with D hard to call. The CDR3 sequence is 13 residues long. V was clipped by 5 bases and J by 1 base, with 8 bases between them. Germline CDR1 is PRHDT and CDR2 is FYEKMQ (reference sequence). CDR3 DNA: TGTGCCAGCAGCGCAACTCGGAACACTGAAGCTTTCTTT. This gives the protein CASSATRNTEAFF.

This clone was recorded a few times. The chain is built from TRBV7-2 and TRBJ2-7, with 9 bases lining up with TRBD2. The CDR3 loop spans 15 amino acids. Trimming cost V 4 bases and J 7 bases; bases outside gene matches: 11. In germline, CDR1 is SGHTA, CDR2 FQGNSA. Here the CDR3 DNA reads TGTGCCAGCAGCTCCCAGGGTGCGGGAGGGCAAGAGCAGTACTTC. It encodes CASSSQGAGGQEQYF.

V usage is TRBV2 and J usage is TRBJ2-3; no definite D call. Between the trimmed V and J ends, which lost 3 bases and 4 bases, there was a span of 5 bases. Germline CDR1 and CDR2: SNHLY and FYNNEI. The CDR3 length is 12 residues. DNA of the CDR3: TGTGCCAGCAGTGAGGCGGCAGATACGCAGTATTTT. It encodes CASSEAADTQYF.

This chain uses TRBV11-2 with TRBJ2-2; weak D call: TRBD1 (6 bases). The CDR3 consists of 17 residues. Germline V CDR1 and CDR2: SGHAT, FQNNGV. Trimming left V 1 base short and J 0 bases short, with 12 bases between. CDR3 region: CASSLAGVGTNTGELFF. CDR3 nucleotides: TGTGCCAGCAGCTTAGCAGGGGTAGGAACGAACACCGGGGAGCTGTTTTTT.

The chain links TRBV5-1 to TRBJ1-1; 9 bases align to TRBD1. The V gene end was trimmed by 4 bases and the J gene end by 1 base; junction bases not matched to a gene: 2. CDR3 size: 14 residues. The V gene's germline CDR1 is SGHRS and CDR2 YFSETQ. The chain's CDR3 is CASSTTGGNTEAFF. The CDR3 bases are TGCGCCAGCAGCACGACAGGGGGGAACACTGAAGCTTTCTTT.

The CDR3 here is CASSRDRGQAFF. CDR3 DNA sequence: TGTGCCAGCAGCCGGGACAGGGGGCAAGCTTTCTTT. J is TRBJ1-1 and V is TRBV5-4, with 12 bases lining up with TRBD1. This CDR3 spans 12 amino acids. V lost 4 bases and J lost 9; bases outside the gene matches: 1. Germline loops: CDR1 SGHNT, CDR2 YYREEE (reference sequence).